Below are 10 T cell receptor beta chains sequenced from a single sample in a study of T cell repertoires in cytomegalovirus infection. For these receptors, no antigen is known. TCRdb re-called the reads through MiXCR, storing one row per CDR3 protein. The sample includes around 570,000 distinct CDR3 sequences, about 39% of them seen just once. Sample: cultured PBMCs, taken from culture after CMV antigen stimulation. The receptors stem from a human donor in good health (CMV status not recorded). Some clones in this sample may be carry-over from other donors' samples.

Note on this clonotype: The germline gene is not matched at one end of the junction; a read error may be the cause. This sequence joins TRBV7-9 and TRBJ2-7; 7 positions agree with TRBD1. The CDR3 extends over 14 amino acids. The germline V gene encodes CDR1 SEHNR and CDR2 FQNEAQ (reference sequence). CDR3 bases: TGTGCCAGCAGCTTATTCGGGCCCACAGGGGACCTGCACTTC. It translates to CASSLFGPTGDLHF.

Notes on this clonotype: Since the CDR3 does not end with the conserved phenylalanine or tryptophan, this likely comes from a read error. This chain links TRBV7-8 with TRBJ1-2; D is possibly TRBD1 (6 bases). V was cut by 1 base and J by 7 bases, with 16 bases left in between. Germline V CDR1 and CDR2: SGHVS, FQNEAQ. This CDR3 spans 15 amino acids. The chain's CDR3 is CASSLVTGGASGYTL. CDR3 nucleotide sequence: TGTGCCAGCAGCTTAGTCACCGGGGGCGCATCTGGCTACACCCTC.

The genes are TRBV7-8 and TRBJ2-2; the D gene is possibly TRBD2 (5 bases). Trimming cost V 0 bases and J 5 bases, with 19 bases left between them. The CDR3 runs 18 residues. CDR1 is SGHVS, CDR2 FQNEAQ, per germline. CDR3 nucleotide sequence: TGTGCCAGCAGCTTAGCGCGGGTTTTAATGTATGATACCGGGGAGCTGTTTTTT. As protein: CASSLARVLMYDTGELFF. The full variable domain, completed using reference TRBV7-8 and TRBJ2-2, is GAGVSQSPRYKVAKRGQDVALRCDPISGHVSLFWYQQALGQGPEFLTYFQNEAQLDKSGLPSDRFFAERPEGSVSTLKIQRTQQEDSAVYLCASSLARVLMYDTGELFFGEGSRLTVL.

This clonotype was counted between two and nine times. This chain connects TRBV28 to TRBJ1-4; D gene uncertain. CDR1 and CDR2 (germline): MDHEN, SYDVKM. The germline V and J ends were trimmed by 6 bases and 7 bases, with 15 bases remaining between them. The CDR3 has 14 residues. CDR3 in DNA: TGTGCCAGCAGCCTAAGTGCTAGCCTTGAAAAACTGTTTTTT. Translation gives CASSLSASLEKLFF.

The chain couples TRBV18 to TRBJ2-1, with 9 bases fitting TRBD1. The CDR3 contains 14 residues. Germline CDR1 KGHSH, CDR2 LQKENI. The V and J ends lost 3 bases and 5 bases, in that order; junction bases with no gene match: 2. CDR3 DNA sequence: TGTGCCAGCTCACCGACAGGGGGAGACAATGAGCAGTTCTTC. Its translation: CASSPTGGDNEQFF.

The J gene is TRBJ2-5, the V gene TRBV6-6; 7 bases fit TRBD1. The CDR3 runs 13 residues. Germline values: CDR1 MNHNY, CDR2 SVGAGI (reference sequence). With 7 bases clipped from V and 4 bases from J, the junction kept 6 bases outside the gene matches. DNA for the CDR3: TGTGCCAGCAACCCAACAGGGGTAGAGACCCAGTACTTC. As protein: CASNPTGVETQYF.

This clonotype showed up just a few times. The V and J genes are TRBV6-1 and TRBJ1-1; no definite D call. The CDR3 contains 13 residues. Trimming stripped 8 bases from V and 0 bases from J, with 10 bases between. Germline lookup yields CDR1 MNHNS and CDR2 SASEGT. In DNA, the CDR3 is TGTGCCAGCGGTCCCTTCATGAACACTGAAGCTTTCTTT. It encodes CASGPFMNTEAFF.

V and J are TRBV7-7 and TRBJ2-5; D is uncertain. Per germline, CDR1 SSHAT and CDR2 FNYEAQ (reference sequence). V was pared by 1 base and J by 2 bases, with 11 bases between. CDR3 length equals 15 residues. This chain's CDR3 is CASSLDASQQETQYF. The CDR3 nucleotides read TGTGCCAGCAGCTTAGATGCGTCTCAACAAGAGACCCAGTACTTC.

This clonotype was observed a handful of times. The V gene is TRBV2, the J gene TRBJ1-5; D is possibly TRBD1 (6 bases). The V end lost 7 bases, the J end lost 5 bases, and 15 bases lay between the germline ends. This CDR3 has 14 amino acids. Germline-derived CDR1 and CDR2 are SNHLY and FYNNEI. Written as DNA, the CDR3 is TGTGCCAGCACGAAGTCAGGGGAACATCAGCCCCAGCATTTT. It codes for CASTKSGEHQPQHF.

V and J are TRBV20-1 and TRBJ1-2; a possible D gene is TRBD1 (5 bases). Germline V gene data show CDR1 as DFQATT and CDR2 as SNEGSKA (reference sequence). This CDR3 comprises 13 residues. V was pared by 1 base and J by 8 bases, with 14 bases between. The CDR3 DNA follows: TGCAGTGCTAGAGGGGCGGGGCTGAGGGGCTACACCTTC. Translating gives CSARGAGLRGYTF.